These T cell receptor beta chains were read from a single sample in a study of control samples from healthy donors and cancer patients. TCRdb's copy holds only in-frame clones and misses some; the assay was immunoSEQ multiplex PCR. The data contain fewer than 50,000 clones, 90% to 95% of them singletons. Input material: PBMCs. These TCRs come from a young man with colorectal cancer. The CDR3 runs from the conserved cysteine through the conserved F or W. D genes are given only for firm matches. Rows may omit the clone size; those that give it use once, few, many or a size class.

v_call	clone_size	d_call	j_call	cdr3_aa	cdr3_nt
TRBV4-1	.	.	TRBJ1-1	CASSRSRFQQANHTEAFF	TGCGCCAGCAGCCGAAGCCGGTTTCAACAGGCAAACCACACTGAAGCTTTCTTT
TRBV9	.	TRBD2	TRBJ2-1	CASSVGGGKSYNEQFF	TGTGCCAGCAGCGTAGGCGGGGGGAAATCCTACAATGAGCAGTTCTTC
TRBV5-5	.	TRBD2	TRBJ2-7	CASSLRAGGFTYEQYF	TGTGCCAGCAGCTTAAGAGCGGGGGGGTTTACCTACGAGCAGTACTTC
TRBV4-3	.	.	TRBJ1-1	CASSQDWANTEAFF	TGCGCCAGCAGCCAAGATTGGGCGAACACTGAAGCTTTCTTT
TRBV3-1/TRBV3-2	.	.	TRBJ1-5	CASSQDLDSYQPQHF	TGTGCCAGCAGCCAAGATCTCGACAGTTATCAGCCCCAGCATTTT
TRBV27	.	.	TRBJ2-1	CASSLWGGNSYNEQFF	TGTGCCAGCAGTTTATGGGGCGGCAACTCCTACAATGAGCAGTTCTTC
TRBV24-1	.	.	TRBJ2-5	CATSDAGAGETQYF	TGTGCCACCAGTGATGCCGGGGCAGGGGAGACCCAGTACTTC
TRBV2	.	.	TRBJ2-3	CASSGRGQIDTQYF	TGTGCCAGCAGTGGGAGGGGGCAAATAGATACGCAGTATTTT
TRBV15	once	.	TRBJ2-3	CATSRGGLTTDTQYF	TGTGCCACCAGCAGAGGGGGACTCACCACAGATACGCAGTATTTT
TRBV6-5	.	.	TRBJ2-7	CASSSRVVYEQYF	TGTGCCAGCAGTAGCCGAGTAGTGTACGAGCAGTACTTC
TRBV27	.	.	TRBJ2-2	CASSLWLNEELFF	TGTGCCAGCAGTTTATGGCTGAATGAGGAGCTGTTTTTT
TRBV13	once	TRBD1	TRBJ2-2	CASSFRDRATGELFF	TGTGCCAGCAGCTTCCGGGACAGGGCCACCGGGGAGCTGTTTTTT
TRBV2	once	TRBD2	TRBJ2-2	CASRGTSGVSGELFF	TGTGCCAGCAGGGGGACTAGCGGGGTATCCGGGGAGCTGTTTTTT
TRBV5-1	.	.	TRBJ1-5	CASSLDGDQPQHF	TGCGCCAGCAGCTTGGATGGGGACCAGCCCCAGCATTTT
TRBV3-1/TRBV3-2	.	.	TRBJ1-1	CASSQDIWGRNTEAFF	TGTGCCAGCAGCCAAGATATTTGGGGGCGGAATACTGAAGCTTTCTTT
TRBV7-2	once	.	TRBJ1-5	CASSLVTGADQPQHF	TGTGCCAGCAGCTTAGTCACCGGGGCTGATCAGCCCCAGCATTTT
TRBV3-1/TRBV3-2	few	.	TRBJ1-2	CASSQRGPRSANYGYTF	TGTGCCAGCAGCCAAAGGGGTCCCCGCAGCGCTAACTATGGCTACACCTTC
TRBV24-1	.	TRBD1	TRBJ2-5	CATSDYKTGSETQYF	TGTGCCACCAGTGATTATAAGACAGGGTCCGAGACCCAGTACTTC
TRBV5-4	once	.	TRBJ1-1	CASSPGGAEAFF	TGTGCCAGCAGCCCGGGGGGGGCTGAAGCTTTCTTT
TRBV15	.	.	TRBJ2-2	CATSRRSGAGELFF	TGTGCCACCAGCAGACGGAGCGGCGCCGGGGAGCTGTTTTTT
TRBV9	.	.	TRBJ2-3	CASSERLNLAKDTQYF	TGTGCCAGCAGCGAGCGACTTAACCTCGCCAAAGATACGCAGTATTTT
TRBV5-4	.	TRBD1	TRBJ1-2	CASSLGPTGSGLDKDYGYTF	TGTGCCAGCAGCTTGGGGCCGACAGGGTCTGGTTTGGATAAAGACTATGGCTACACCTTC
TRBV5-4	.	.	TRBJ1-1	CASSLKGPNTEAFF	TGTGCCAGCAGCTTGAAGGGGCCGAACACTGAAGCTTTCTTT
TRBV30	.	TRBD2	TRBJ2-3	CAWSVKKGLAGRTSTDTQYF	TGTGCCTGGAGTGTTAAAAAGGGACTAGCGGGGAGAACTTCCACAGATACGCAGTATTTT
TRBV19	.	.	TRBJ1-4	CASSQRGGDEKLFF	TGTGCCAGTAGTCAGCGGGGAGGGGATGAAAAACTGTTTTTT
TRBV12-2	.	.	TRBJ1-2	CASRLAVDRGPSYGYTF	TGTGCAAGTCGCTTAGCAGTGGACAGGGGACCAAGCTATGGCTACACCTTC
TRBV29-1	.	.	TRBJ2-3	CSVALLSGPGADTQYF	TGCAGCGTCGCCCTTTTATCGGGCCCCGGCGCAGATACGCAGTATTTT
TRBV5-8	.	TRBD1	TRBJ2-3	CASLDNRNRGRTDTQYF	TGTGCCAGCCTCGACAATAGAAACAGGGGTAGAACAGATACGCAGTATTTT
TRBV24-1	.	.	TRBJ1-1	CATSRGTEAFF	TGTGCCACCAGTCGGGGGACTGAAGCTTTCTTT
TRBV5-1	once	TRBD1	TRBJ1-1	CASSPWTGPKDTEAFF	TGCGCCAGCAGCCCCTGGACAGGCCCCAAGGACACTGAAGCTTTCTTT
TRBV9	.	.	TRBJ2-7	CASSVDTVPYEQYF	TGTGCCAGCAGCGTGGACACCGTACCCTACGAGCAGTACTTC
TRBV6-2/TRBV6-3	.	.	TRBJ1-4	CASSFDALDRINEKLFF	TGTGCCAGCAGTTTCGATGCATTGGACAGAATTAATGAAAAACTGTTTTTT
TRBV7-9	.	.	TRBJ1-2	CASSLRGAGNYGYTF	TGTGCCAGCAGCTTAAGGGGGGCGGGGAACTATGGCTACACCTTC
TRBV6-6	.	TRBD2	TRBJ2-7	CASRHVLADSYEQYF	TGTGCCAGCAGACACGTCCTAGCGGACTCCTACGAGCAGTACTTC
TRBV10-1	.	.	TRBJ2-2	CASSDGTGGELFF	TGCGCCAGCAGTGATGGAACGGGCGGGGAGCTGTTTTTT
TRBV24-1	.	TRBD2	TRBJ2-2	CATSVRGANTGELFF	TGTGCCACCAGTGTGCGGGGGGCGAACACCGGGGAGCTGTTTTTT
TRBV5-4	.	.	TRBJ1-2	CASENWNSDYGYTF	TGTGCCAGCGAGAATTGGAATTCAGACTATGGCTACACCTTC
TRBV7-2	.	.	TRBJ1-1	CASSFSGRNTEAFF	TGTGCCAGCAGCTTCAGCGGGAGGAACACTGAAGCTTTCTTT
TRBV11-2	.	.	TRBJ1-2	CASSLDVRGGGWDGYTF	TGTGCCAGCAGCTTAGATGTTCGAGGGGGAGGATGGGATGGCTACACCTTC
TRBV29-1	.	.	TRBJ2-2	CSVETGSTGELFF	TGCAGCGTTGAGACGGGTAGCACCGGGGAGCTGTTTTTT
TRBV11-2	.	.	TRBJ2-3	CASSLSGVGTDTQYF	TGTGCCAGCAGCTTAAGTGGGGTAGGCACAGATACGCAGTATTTT
TRBV10-3	once	.	TRBJ2-5	CAISRGIETQYF	TGTGCCATCAGTCGGGGGATAGAGACCCAGTACTTC
TRBV7-8	few	.	TRBJ1-2	CASSLEGWRYGYTF	TGTGCCAGCAGCTTAGAGGGGTGGCGGTATGGCTACACCTTC
TRBV12-3/TRBV12-4	.	.	TRBJ2-2	CASSLLRAGELFF	TGTGCCAGCAGTTTACTCCGGGCCGGGGAGCTGTTTTTT
TRBV3-1/TRBV3-2	.	TRBD1	TRBJ1-1	CASSQEKVGQGMAEAFF	TGTGCCAGCAGCCAAGAAAAAGTTGGACAGGGTATGGCTGAAGCTTTCTTT
TRBV7-2	.	.	TRBJ1-5	CATQLREGIQPQHF	TGTGCCACCCAACTTCGAGAAGGTATTCAGCCCCAGCATTTT
TRBV15	.	.	TRBJ2-7	CATSRGDDEQYF	TGTGCCACCAGCAGAGGGGACGACGAGCAGTACTTC
TRBV7-9	.	.	TRBJ2-1	CASSLAKVVVYNEQFF	TGTGCCAGCAGCTTAGCAAAGGTAGTTGTTTACAATGAGCAGTTCTTC
TRBV29-1	.	.	TRBJ2-1	CSVGAANEQFF	TGCAGCGTTGGTGCGGCTAATGAGCAGTTCTTC
TRBV7-2	.	TRBD1	TRBJ1-4	CASSFPTGLNEKLFF	TGTGCCAGCAGCTTCCCGACAGGGTTAAATGAAAAACTGTTTTTT
TRBV24-1	.	.	TRBJ1-1	CATSDEGFEAFF	TGTGCCACCAGTGATGAGGGTTTCGAAGCTTTCTTT
TRBV15	.	.	TRBJ1-1	CATSPWGNTEAFF	TGTGCCACCAGCCCGTGGGGGAACACTGAAGCTTTCTTT
TRBV7-9	.	.	TRBJ1-6	CASSRGHRALSPLHF	TGTGCCAGCAGCCGTGGACATCGAGCTTTATCACCCCTCCACTTT
TRBV6-6	.	.	TRBJ2-1	CASSYRGSFNEQFF	TGTGCCAGCAGTTACCGTGGTAGCTTCAATGAGCAGTTCTTC
TRBV5-4	once	.	TRBJ2-3	CASSLGTRVRGDTDTQYF	TGTGCCAGCAGCTTGGGGACTAGAGTAAGGGGGGACACAGATACGCAGTATTTT
TRBV2	.	.	TRBJ1-2	CASSGYGYTF	TGTGCCAGCTCAGGGTATGGCTACACCTTC
TRBV6-2/TRBV6-3	.	TRBD1	TRBJ1-2	CASSFPPGTGGFGYTF	TGTGCCAGCAGTTTTCCCCCCGGGACAGGGGGCTTTGGCTACACCTTC
TRBV30	.	TRBD1	TRBJ1-2	CAWRGQGAVLYGYTF	TGTGCCTGGAGAGGACAGGGGGCAGTCTTGTATGGCTACACCTTC
TRBV6-2/TRBV6-3	.	.	TRBJ2-2	CASSYGGAAGELFF	TGTGCCAGCAGTTACGGGGGGGCCGCCGGGGAGCTGTTTTTT
TRBV11-2	.	TRBD1	TRBJ2-7	CASSLNTGGRSYEQYF	TGTGCCAGCAGCCTCAACACAGGGGGCCGGTCCTACGAGCAGTACTTC